This is a list of T cell receptor beta chains from one sample in a study of cytomegalovirus exposure and HLA in healthy donors. Sequencing was performed with immunoSEQ multiplex PCR; in TCRdb, only in-frame clones are kept and a portion is missing. The data contain 95,000 or so clones, around 81% of them singletons. Sequencing used PBMCs. These receptors were taken from a woman in her 70s in good health and CMV-seropositive. Each CDR3 is given with its conserved first and last residue. Not every row has a clone size; where given, it reads once, few, many or a size class.

TRBV6-5	TRBJ1-2	.	CASTGSGVYGYTF
TRBV11-2	TRBJ1-1	.	CASSPRTGLETRTEAFF
TRBV7-3	TRBJ2-1	.	CASSLGGDSSYNEQFF
TRBV14	TRBJ2-7	.	CASSQGFLLEQYF
TRBV7-2	.	.	CASRLSRDTYEQYF
TRBV5-6	TRBJ1-2	.	CASSFGGGRVYGYTF
TRBV7-2	TRBJ2-3	.	CASSLDSRRTQYF
TRBV10-2	TRBJ2-1	.	CASRGDGGRHNNEQFF
TRBV4-3	TRBJ2-7	few	CASSWGQDSYEQYF
TRBV21-1	TRBJ2-4	.	CASSKDWGIQGAPKNIQYF
TRBV28	TRBJ1-2	.	CASSSGQGSYGYTF
TRBV6-1	TRBJ1-2	.	CASRLPGVPGYTF
TRBV6-5	TRBJ2-5	.	CASSRQGAKTQYF
TRBV4-1	TRBJ2-3	.	CASSPGTTDTQYF
TRBV19	TRBJ1-4	.	CASSMGQSATNEKLFF
TRBV6-5	TRBJ1-2	.	CASSSLSINRDYGYTF
TRBV7-2	TRBJ2-1	.	CASSLASLARVNNEQFF
TRBV7-2	TRBJ2-6	.	CASGLVAGGAGANVLTF
TRBV4-3	TRBJ1-2	.	CASSQVPGETNYGYTF
TRBV10-3	TRBJ1-1	once	CAMRTGDMNTEAFF
TRBV14	TRBJ2-1	.	CASSQEALSVGLAGARGNEQFF
TRBV9	TRBJ2-1	.	CASSVGSPPNEQFF
TRBV11-3	TRBJ2-7	.	CASSLGVAGSSYEQYF
TRBV19	TRBJ1-5	.	CASRGYGTEISQPQHF
TRBV4-2	TRBJ1-2	.	CASSPQNQGAGGYTF
TRBV6-1	TRBJ2-7	.	CASSEGGGGFREQYF
TRBV14	TRBJ2-1	.	CASSLGLGGRNEQFF
TRBV6-1	TRBJ2-3	.	CASTLGTSGTDTQYF
TRBV11-2	TRBJ2-1	.	CASSRRLADLYNEQFF
TRBV6-5	TRBJ2-1	.	CASSQLAGVGNEQFF
TRBV4-3	TRBJ2-3	few	CASSQVHRREEGDTQYF
TRBV5-1	TRBJ2-3	once	CASSFADTQYF
TRBV30	TRBJ2-7	.	CAWSVAGYEQYF
TRBV28	TRBJ1-1	once	CATPPRGDRVSGTEAFF
TRBV5-5	TRBJ1-2	.	CASSLVRQGSYGYTF
TRBV4-2	TRBJ1-2	.	CASSQERTGGFYGYTF
TRBV7-2	TRBJ2-1	.	CASSFSGRAIEQFF
TRBV7-2	TRBJ2-5	.	CASSPNTRGVGETQYF
TRBV29-1	TRBJ2-3	.	CSVDTTGQFADTQYF
TRBV27	TRBJ2-2	.	CASKGDRNTGELFF